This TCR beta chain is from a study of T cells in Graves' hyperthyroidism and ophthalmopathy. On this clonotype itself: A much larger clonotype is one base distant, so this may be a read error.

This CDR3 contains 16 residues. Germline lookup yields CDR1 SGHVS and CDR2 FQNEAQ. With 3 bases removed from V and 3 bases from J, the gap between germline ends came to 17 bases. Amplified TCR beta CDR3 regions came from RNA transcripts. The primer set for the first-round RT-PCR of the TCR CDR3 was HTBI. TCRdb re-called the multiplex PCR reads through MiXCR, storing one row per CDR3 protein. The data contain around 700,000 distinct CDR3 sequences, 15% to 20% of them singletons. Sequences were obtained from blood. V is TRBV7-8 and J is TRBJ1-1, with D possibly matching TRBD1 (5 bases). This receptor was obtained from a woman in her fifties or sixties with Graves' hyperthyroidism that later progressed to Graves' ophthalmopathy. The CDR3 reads CASSFIHKGRDTEAFF. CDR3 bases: TGTGCCAGCAGCTTCATTCACAAGGGACGGGACACTGAAGCTTTCTTT.